This T cell receptor beta chain appears in the sequencing data of a study of control samples from healthy donors and cancer patients. The CDR3 has 15 amino acids. Looked up from germline, CDR1 is SEHNR and CDR2 is FQNEAQ (reference sequence). V was cut by 5 bases and J by 0 bases, with 10 bases left in between. As for this clone: The same CDR3 arises from other DNA sequences in this sample as well.

Profiled with immunoSEQ multiplex PCR; TCRdb holds only in-frame clones, not every one. The data show about 120,000 clones, about 94% seen once. Sequenced material: blood. The clonotype originates from a young man in good health. The chain links TRBV7-9 to TRBJ2-2, with D perhaps matching TRBD1 (5 bases). The CDR3 loop reads CASSPRAPNTGELFF. CDR3 in DNA: TGTGCCAGCAGCCCCAGGGCCCCGAACACCGGGGAGCTGTTTTTT.